Following are 19 T cell receptor beta chains from one sample sequenced in a study of beta chain features in type 1 diabetes. All of the isolated RNA was reverse transcribed, so expressed TCRB transcripts were sequenced. The table came from immunoSEQ multiplex PCR; TCRdb's copy has only in-frame clones and leaves some out. The table includes around 500,000 clones, 9.5% to 12% detected once. The sample was naive CD4+ T cells from blood. Receptors originate from a woman aged 18 to 35 in good health.

This clone has only a few counts. The rearrangement links TRBV9 to TRBJ2-1; a weak D match, TRBD2 (6 bases). V gave up 0 bases and J gave up 7 bases, with 14 bases separating them. The CDR3 has 15 amino acids. From germline, CDR1 is SGDLS and CDR2 YYNGEE. The CDR3 DNA is TGTGCCAGCAGCGTAGAAGGCAGCCGGGGGAATGAGCAGTTCTTC. Translated: CASSVEGSRGNEQFF.

The V call is TRBV30, the J call TRBJ2-1; 10 bases agree with TRBD2. V lost 7 bases and J lost 3; bases outside the gene matches: 6. This CDR3 is 14 amino acids long. The germline gives CDR1 GTSNPN, CDR2 SVGIG (reference sequence). DNA for the CDR3: TGTGCCTCTACGGGACTAGCGTACTACAATGAGCAGTTCTTC. Translating gives CASTGLAYYNEQFF.

This clone was observed a few times. One end of the junction fails to match germline, which may point to a read error. J is TRBJ2-3 and V is TRBV9, with D hard to call. The germline V gene has CDR1 SGDLS and CDR2 YYNGEE. This CDR3 region has 13 residues. CDR3: CASTVGDSSTQYF. Here the CDR3 DNA reads TGTGCCAGCACCGTAGGAGATAGCTCTACCCAGTATTTT.

The chain links TRBV10-3 to TRBJ1-2; D gene unclear. V was clipped by 7 bases and J by 4 bases, with 19 bases between them. Looked up from germline, CDR1 is ENHRY and CDR2 is SYGVKD. The length of the CDR3 is 15 residues. The CDR3 protein is CAINPEGRISYGYTF. The CDR3 region has the DNA TGTGCCATCAATCCCGAGGGCAGGATAAGCTATGGCTACACCTTC.

This clone was seen ten or more times. V usage is TRBV29-1 and J usage is TRBJ2-2; D unresolved. The V end lost 3 bases, the J end lost 0 bases, and 5 bases lay between the germline ends. Germline V gene data show CDR1 as SQVTM and CDR2 as ANQGSEA. CDR3 length equals 13 residues. Written as DNA, the CDR3 is TGCAGCGTTGACAGGTCGAACACCGGGGAGCTGTTTTTT. It specifies CSVDRSNTGELFF.

The chain employs TRBV9 and TRBJ2-1; TRBD2 aligns across 12 bases. Germline trimming cut 2 bases from V and 6 bases from J; bases unmatched to any gene: 3. This CDR3 is 15 amino acids long. In germline, CDR1 is SGDLS, CDR2 YYNGEE. The CDR3 here is CASSVSSGRANEQFF. The CDR3 DNA sequence: TGTGCCAGCAGCGTTTCTAGCGGGAGGGCCAATGAGCAGTTCTTC.

This chain uses TRBV4-1 with TRBJ2-3; TRBD2 matches at 9 bases. V dropped 4 bases and J dropped 2; count of bases not matched to a gene: 4. From germline, CDR1 is MGHRA and CDR2 YSYEKL. This CDR3 spans 15 amino acids. The CDR3 DNA reads as TGCGCCAGCAGCCCTTTGGGACTAGCCACAGATACGCAGTATTTT. It translates to CASSPLGLATDTQYF.

The genes are TRBV7-2 and TRBJ2-6, with D perhaps matching TRBD2 (5 bases). The CDR3 length is 15 residues. V was shortened by 5 bases and J by 4 bases, with 12 bases between the two germline ends. The germline V gene has CDR1 SGHTA and CDR2 FQGNSA. CDR3 residues: CASSLSVNGANVLTF. DNA of the CDR3: TGTGCCAGCAGCCTTAGCGTGAACGGGGCCAACGTCCTGACTTTC.

This clone was seen a few times. The chain recombines TRBV7-9 with TRBJ2-7; 7 bases align to TRBD2. The CDR3 runs 16 residues. Germline CDR1 SEHNR, CDR2 FQNEAQ (reference sequence). J was trimmed by 5 bases and V by 5 bases; bases with no gene match: 15. The CDR3 sequence is CASSPARVKRDDEQYF. As DNA, the CDR3 is TGTGCCAGCAGCCCCGCCAGGGTGAAGCGGGACGACGAGCAGTACTTC.

The V gene is TRBV19, the J gene TRBJ2-7, with TRBD1 matching 10 bases. The V and J ends lost 6 bases and 1 base, in that order; junction bases with no gene match: 6. Germline CDR1 reads LNHDA; CDR2 reads SQIVND (reference sequence). There are 15 residues in the CDR3. The DNA for the CDR3 is TGTGCCAGTAGGCGAGGGACAGGGGCTTCCTACGAGCAGTACTTC. This encodes CASRRGTGASYEQYF.

In this sample, this clone turned up a few times. J is TRBJ1-1 and V is TRBV7-9; a weak D match, TRBD1 (5 bases). There are 13 residues in the CDR3. V dropped 8 bases and J dropped 0 bases, with 10 bases sitting between them. CDR1 is SEHNR, CDR2 FQNEAQ, per germline (reference sequence). CDR3 sequence: CASRHRMNTEAFF. In DNA, the CDR3 is TGTGCCAGCCGACACAGGATGAACACTGAAGCTTTCTTT. The full variable domain, rest sourced from reference TRBV7-9 and TRBJ1-1, is DTGVSQNPRHKITKRGQNVTFRCDPISEHNRLYWYRQTLGQGPEFLTYFQNEAQLEKSRLLSDRFSAERPKGSFSTLEIQRTEQGDSAMYLCASRHRMNTEAFFGQGTRLTVV.

As for this clone: Germline is not matched at one junction end, which may reflect a read error. The V and J genes are TRBV15 and TRBJ2-7, with 11 positions matching TRBD2. The CDR3 length is 13 residues. Germline V lookup: CDR1 LNHNV, CDR2 YYDKDF (reference sequence). Here the CDR3 DNA reads TGTGCCACCAGCGGGAGACTAGCGGGGTATAGGGACTTC. Residues: CATSGRLAGYRDF.

This clone has only a few counts. V is TRBV9 and J is TRBJ2-2; 9 nucleotides agree with TRBD1. V lost 0 bases to trimming and J lost 7 bases; unmatched junction nucleotides: 7. Germline V gene data show CDR1 as SGDLS and CDR2 as YYNGEE. The CDR3 has 16 residues. CDR3 sequence (DNA): TGTGCCAGCAGCGTAGCTACAGGGGGCGGAGGCGGGGAGCTGTTTTTT. This gives the protein CASSVATGGGGGELFF. The full variable domain, rest sourced from reference TRBV9 and TRBJ2-2, is DSGVTQTPKHLITATGQRVTLRCSPRSGDLSVYWYQQSLDQGLQFLIQYYNGEERAKGNILERFSAQQFPDLHSELNLSSLELGDSALYFCASSVATGGGGGELFFGEGSRLTVL.

The chain couples TRBV11-2 to TRBJ2-7; 10 bases align to TRBD2. The ends lost 5 bases at V and 3 bases at J; junction bases unmatched: 13. Germline V gives CDR1 SGHAT, CDR2 FQNNGV. There are 17 residues in the CDR3. The CDR3, as DNA: TGTGCCAGCAGCCCGGGAGGGCGACTAGCGGGTCTCTACGAGCAGTACTTC. This translates into CASSPGGRLAGLYEQYF.

In DNA, the CDR3 is TGTGCCAGCAGCCTTACGATTTCCGGGCCCATTGCGGACAGGTACTTC. Its translation: CASSLTISGPIADRYF. This chain uses TRBV7-9 with TRBJ2-4; possible D gene TRBD1, 6 bases. Germline V lookup: CDR1 SEHNR, CDR2 FQNEAQ (reference sequence). The CDR3 spans 16 residues. The ends were cut back, 5 bases at V and 15 bases at J, with 29 bases in the middle.

There are a few counts of this clone. This sequence joins TRBV15 and TRBJ2-1, with D unresolved. The CDR3 has 14 residues. The germline CDR1 and CDR2 sequences are LNHNV and YYDKDF (reference sequence). Trimming left V 5 bases short and J 0 bases short, with 8 bases between. The CDR3 protein is CATSALSSYNEQFF. Here the CDR3 DNA reads TGTGCCACCAGCGCCTTAAGCTCCTACAATGAGCAGTTCTTC.

The chain links TRBV7-6 to TRBJ2-3, with D unresolved. Looked up from germline, CDR1 is SGHVS and CDR2 is FNYEAQ. This CDR3 is 11 amino acids long. Deletions cut 3 bases from V and 5 bases from J, with 3 bases between. CDR3 sequence (DNA): TGTGCCAGCAGCTTTGTAGATACGCAGTATTTT. Amino acids: CASSFVDTQYF.

The genes are TRBV7-9 and TRBJ2-3; D possibly corresponds to TRBD1 (6 bases). This CDR3 has 17 residues. Germline values: CDR1 SEHNR, CDR2 FQNEAQ (reference sequence). Trimming cost V 0 bases and J 3 bases, with 16 bases left between them. The DNA for the CDR3 is TGTGCCAGCAGCTTAGCAGTGTACAGGGCAGGGACAGATACGCAGTATTTT. Translated, it gives CASSLAVYRAGTDTQYF. Using reference TRBV7-9 and TRBJ2-3 for the parts outside the CDR3, the full variable domain is DTGVSQNPRHKITKRGQNVTFRCDPISEHNRLYWYRQTLGQGPEFLTYFQNEAQLEKSRLLSDRFSAERPKGSFSTLEIQRTEQGDSAMYLCASSLAVYRAGTDTQYFGPGTRLTVL.

The chain carries TRBV7-2 and TRBJ2-7; 7 bases are a match to TRBD2. Per germline, CDR1 SGHTA and CDR2 FQGNSA. J gave up 7 bases and V 5 bases, and 14 bases lay outside the gene matches. The CDR3 consists of 15 residues. The CDR3 region has the DNA TGTGCCAGCAGCGTCGGGGCTAGCGGATTACGGGAGCAGTACTTC. Translated: CASSVGASGLREQYF.